This TCR beta chain was obtained from a study of glioma-infiltrating T cells after dendritic cell vaccination. V lost 4 bases and J lost 10; bases outside the gene matches: 16. Germline lookup yields CDR1 SNHLY and CDR2 FYNNEI. The CDR3 covers 17 residues. Input was roughly 2.2 ug genomic DNA, or all available if less. Profiling relied on immunoSEQ multiplex PCR, and the TCRdb table lists in-frame clones only, not all of them. The data contain fewer than 85,000 clones, roughly 82% of them singletons. The chain combines TRBV2 with TRBJ1-6; 7 bases are shared with TRBD1. This receptor was taken from a human donor with glioblastoma. Sequencing used blood, obtained before dendritic cell vaccination. DNA for the CDR3: TGTGCCAGCAGTGCCCGTGTTGCGACAGGGTCTATCTCACCCCTCCACTTT. As protein: CASSARVATGSISPLHF.